The sequence of this T cell receptor (beta chain) was determined in a study of blood T cell repertoires in COVID-19. About the study: Acute and convalescent COVID-19 specimens originated in the United States, Italy and Spain.

The table lists this clone with a count of one. V shed 5 bases and J 7 bases; nucleotides not matched to a gene: 10. The CDR3 covers 15 residues. Germline V CDR1 and CDR2: MNHEY, SVGAGI. Sequenced by immunoSEQ multiplex PCR; TCRdb stores in-frame clones only, minus some. Of approximately 220,000 clones detected, over 75% appear once; the ten largest clones hold approximately 8%. The sequenced material came from peripheral blood. The genes are TRBV6-5 and TRBJ2-1; TRBD2 matches at 8 bases. The receptor was isolated from a woman older than 75 with acute or convalescent COVID-19. The CDR3 here is CASSPRGAGGNEQFF. The DNA of the CDR3 is TGTGCCAGCAGTCCCCGGGGGGCGGGGGGAAATGAGCAGTTCTTC.